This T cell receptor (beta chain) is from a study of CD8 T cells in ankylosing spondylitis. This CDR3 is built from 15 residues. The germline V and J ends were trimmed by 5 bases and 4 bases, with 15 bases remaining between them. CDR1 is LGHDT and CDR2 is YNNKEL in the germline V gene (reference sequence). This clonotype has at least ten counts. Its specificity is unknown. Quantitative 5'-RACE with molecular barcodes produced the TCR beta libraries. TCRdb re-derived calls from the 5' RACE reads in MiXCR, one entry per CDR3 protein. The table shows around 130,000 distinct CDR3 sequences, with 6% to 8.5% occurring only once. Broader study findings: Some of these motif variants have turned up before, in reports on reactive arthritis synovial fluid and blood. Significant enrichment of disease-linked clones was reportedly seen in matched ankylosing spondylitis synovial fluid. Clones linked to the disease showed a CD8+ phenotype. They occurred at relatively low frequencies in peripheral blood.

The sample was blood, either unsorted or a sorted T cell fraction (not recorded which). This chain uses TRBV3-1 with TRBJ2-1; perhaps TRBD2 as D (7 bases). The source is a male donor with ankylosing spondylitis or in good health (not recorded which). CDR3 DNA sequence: TGTGCCAGCAGCGCCGGGGCGGGGGCGTACAATGAGCAGTTCTTC. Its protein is CASSAGAGAYNEQFF.